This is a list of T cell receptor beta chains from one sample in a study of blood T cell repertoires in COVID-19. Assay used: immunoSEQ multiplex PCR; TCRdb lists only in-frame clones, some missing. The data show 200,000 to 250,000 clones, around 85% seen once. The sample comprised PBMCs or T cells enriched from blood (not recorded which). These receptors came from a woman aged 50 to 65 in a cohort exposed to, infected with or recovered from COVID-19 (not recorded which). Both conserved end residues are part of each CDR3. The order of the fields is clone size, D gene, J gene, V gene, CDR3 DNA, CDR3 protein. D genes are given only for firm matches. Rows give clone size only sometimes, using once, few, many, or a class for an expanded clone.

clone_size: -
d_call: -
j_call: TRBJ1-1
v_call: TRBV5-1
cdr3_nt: TGCGCCAGCAGGTGGGGCAGGGTGAGCACTGAAGCTTTCTTT
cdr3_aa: CASRWGRVSTEAFF

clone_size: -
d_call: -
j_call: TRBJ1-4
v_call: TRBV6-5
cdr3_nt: TGTGCCAGCAGCTCTAGCAGTGAAAAACTGTTTTTT
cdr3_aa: CASSSSSEKLFF

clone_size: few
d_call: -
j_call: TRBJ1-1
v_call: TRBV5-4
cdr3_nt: TGTGCCAGCAGCTTGGCGAACGCGTTACCCACTGAAGCTTTCTTT
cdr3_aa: CASSLANALPTEAFF

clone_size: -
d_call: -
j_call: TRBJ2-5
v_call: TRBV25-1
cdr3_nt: TGTGCCAGCAGTGAGGGGCCCCGAGGGACCCAGTACTTC
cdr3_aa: CASSEGPRGTQYF

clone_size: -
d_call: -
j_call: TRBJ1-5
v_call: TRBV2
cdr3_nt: TGTGCCAGCAGTGAACTTGGCAGGGTGGCTAGCAATCAGCCCCAGCATTTT
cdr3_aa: CASSELGRVASNQPQHF

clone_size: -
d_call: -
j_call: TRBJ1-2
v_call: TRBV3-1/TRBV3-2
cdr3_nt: TGTGCCAGCAGCCAAGGGGGGAGGGATCCCTATGGCTACACCTTC
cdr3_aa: CASSQGGRDPYGYTF

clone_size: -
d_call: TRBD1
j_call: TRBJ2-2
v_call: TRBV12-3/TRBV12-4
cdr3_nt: TGTGCCACCACCGGGACAGGGACCGGGGAGCTGTTTTTT
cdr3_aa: CATTGTGTGELFF

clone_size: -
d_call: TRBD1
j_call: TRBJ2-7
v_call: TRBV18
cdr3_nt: TGTGCCAGCTCACCACAGGTATTCGACAGGGCCCACGAGCAGTACTTC
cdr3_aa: CASSPQVFDRAHEQYF

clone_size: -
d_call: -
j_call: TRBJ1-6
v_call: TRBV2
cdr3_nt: TGTGCCAGCAGTGAACCCAGGGGCGAGTCACCCCTCCACTTT
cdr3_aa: CASSEPRGESPLHF

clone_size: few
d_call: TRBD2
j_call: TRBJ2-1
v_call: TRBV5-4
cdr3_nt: TGTGCCAGCAGCTTCGGGACTAGCGGTTACAATGAGCAGTTCTTC
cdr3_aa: CASSFGTSGYNEQFF

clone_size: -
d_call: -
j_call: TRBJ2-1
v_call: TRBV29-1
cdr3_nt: TGCAGCGCCGGGACATGGGCCTACAATGAGCAGTTCTTC
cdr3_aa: CSAGTWAYNEQFF

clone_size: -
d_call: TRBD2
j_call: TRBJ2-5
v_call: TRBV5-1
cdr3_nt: TGCGCCAGCAGGCAGGGAGGGGTTTACCAAGAGACCCAGTACTTC
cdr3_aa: CASRQGGVYQETQYF

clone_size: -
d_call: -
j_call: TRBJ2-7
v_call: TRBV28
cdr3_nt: TGTGCCAGCAGTTTACCAGGGTCCTCCTACGAGCAGTACTTC
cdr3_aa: CASSLPGSSYEQYF

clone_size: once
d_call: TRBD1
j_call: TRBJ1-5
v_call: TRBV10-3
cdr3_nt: TGTGCCATCAGACAGGGGGCGGGGGGTAATCAGCCCCAGCATTTT
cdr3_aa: CAIRQGAGGNQPQHF

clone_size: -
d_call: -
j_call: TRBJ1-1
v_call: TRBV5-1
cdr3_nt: TGCGCCAGCAGCTTGAGGGCAGGGGCGCTGAACACTGAAGCTTTCTTT
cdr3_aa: CASSLRAGALNTEAFF

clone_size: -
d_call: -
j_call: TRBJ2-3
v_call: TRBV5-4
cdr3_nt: TGTGCCAGCAGCATCACTAGCATACATACGCAGTATTTT
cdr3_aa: CASSITSIHTQYF

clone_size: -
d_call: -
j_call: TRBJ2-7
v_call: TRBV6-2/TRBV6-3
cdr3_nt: TGTGCCAGCAGCCCCCGACTTGTTAAGATGGGTTACGAGCAGTACTTC
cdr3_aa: CASSPRLVKMGYEQYF

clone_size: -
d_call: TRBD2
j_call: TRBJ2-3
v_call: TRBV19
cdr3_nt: TGTGCCAGTAGCTGGCGGGGGGATGGAGATACGCAGTATTTT
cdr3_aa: CASSWRGDGDTQYF

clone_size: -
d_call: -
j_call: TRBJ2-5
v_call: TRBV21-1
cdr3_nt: TGTGCCAGCAGCAAGGGAAGGGACAGGGGCTCTCCAGAGACCCAGTACTTC
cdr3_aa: CASSKGRDRGSPETQYF

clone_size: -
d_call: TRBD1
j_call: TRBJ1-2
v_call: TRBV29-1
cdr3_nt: TGCAGCGTGACAGGGGGACGCGGTGGCTACACCTTC
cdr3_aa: CSVTGGRGGYTF

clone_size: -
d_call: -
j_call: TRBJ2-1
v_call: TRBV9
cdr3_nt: TGTGCCAGCAGCGTAGGTCTTGTCGATGAGCAGTTCTTC
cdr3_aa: CASSVGLVDEQFF

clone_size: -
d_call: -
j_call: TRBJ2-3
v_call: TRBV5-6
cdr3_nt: TGTGCCAGCAGCTTCGGCGGGGGCTACACAGATACGCAGTATTTT
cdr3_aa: CASSFGGGYTDTQYF

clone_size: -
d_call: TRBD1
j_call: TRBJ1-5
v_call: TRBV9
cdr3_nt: TGTGCCAGCAGCGCCGGACCGACAGGGGACCAGCCCCAGCATTTT
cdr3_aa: CASSAGPTGDQPQHF

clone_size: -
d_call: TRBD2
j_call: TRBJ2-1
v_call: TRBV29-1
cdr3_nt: TGCAGCGTTGCGGCCAGCGGGGTATACAATGAGCAGTTCTTC
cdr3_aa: CSVAASGVYNEQFF